These 25 T cell receptor beta chains share one sample of origin, sequenced in a study of tumor and adjacent non-tumor tissue in lung cancer. No cell sorting was done before RNA was extracted from the tissue. More than 3 cm separated this lung sample from the edge of the tumor. TCRbeta libraries were built with three rounds of nested PCR, modified from ARM-PCR. TCRdb ran MiXCR on the multiplex PCR reads and lists one entry per CDR3 protein. The sample has around 80,000 distinct CDR3 sequences; around 80% are singletons. The specimen sequenced was distant non-tumor lung tissue. The receptors were sampled from a man aged 65 to 79 with non-small cell lung cancer.

With respect to this clonotype: The CDR3 ends on some other residue instead of the conserved phenylalanine or tryptophan, so this is likely a read error. The chain carries TRBV4-3 and TRBJ1-2, with D uncertain. The CDR3 runs to 17 residues. Germline V gene lookup returns CDR1 LGHNA and CDR2 YSLEER. The CDR3 region has the DNA TGCGCCAGCAGCCAAGACAGGCGACCTTACTTCAACTATGACTACACCTTG. Translated, it gives CASSQDRRPYFNYDYTL.

This clonotype was seen just once. This may stem from a read error, because a much larger clone lies one nucleotide away. The V gene is TRBV6-5, the J gene TRBJ1-3, with 8 bases aligning to TRBD1. The J segment lost 3 bases and the V segment lost 10 bases, leaving 8 bases of the junction unmatched. Germline V gene data show CDR1 as MNHEY and CDR2 as SVGAGI. CDR3 length: 14 residues. This CDR3 reads CAISSGQGGNTIYF. The CDR3 nucleotides are TGTGCCATCAGCTCCGGACAGGGTGGAAACACCATATATTTT.

Comments on this clonotype: At one of its ends the junction is not consistent with the germline gene, which may arise from a read error. This rearrangement joins TRBV10-3 to TRBJ2-7; possible D gene TRBD1, 5 bases. The CDR3 is 13 amino acids. Germline V CDR1 and CDR2: ENHRY, SYGVKD. CDR3 in amino acids: CAISPFRVYEQYF. The CDR3 DNA reads as TGTGCAATCAGTCCCTTCAGGGTTTACGAGCAGTACTTC.

Concerning this clonotype: One end of the junction varies from germline; a read error may be responsible. This sequence joins TRBV28 and TRBJ2-7; possibly TRBD2 for D (6 bases). This CDR3 has 15 residues. Germline-derived CDR1 and CDR2 are MDHEN and SYDVKM. The CDR3 loop is CASTSRLAGGYERYF. CDR3 coding DNA: TGTGCCAGCACTTCCCGGCTTGCCGGGGGTTACGAGCGGTACTTC.

In the case of this clonotype: A much larger clone is a single base away; this may be a read error. The genes are TRBV2 and TRBJ1-1; D unresolved. The germline CDR1 and CDR2 sequences are SNHLY and FYNNEI. CDR3 size: 15 residues. The CDR3 reads CASSASYSGSTVAFF. The CDR3 DNA is TGTGCCAGCAGTGCTTCATACAGCGGTTCGACTGTAGCTTTCTTT.

About this clonotype itself: No conserved phenylalanine or tryptophan is present at the end of the CDR3, so a read error is the likely explanation. J is TRBJ1-1 and V is TRBV11-2; D call uncertain. The CDR3 runs to 12 residues. Per the germline V gene, CDR1 is SGHAT and CDR2 is FQNNGV. Trimming took off 9 bases at V and 1 base at J, with 9 bases between the two ends. The CDR3 DNA reads TGTGCCAGTCGGATCGGGAACACTGAAGCTTTCTCT. This gives the protein CASRIGNTEAFS.

CDR3 sequence (DNA): TGTGCCAGCAGTAACCGACTGACCTACGAGCAGTACTTC. Translating it yields CASSNRLTYEQYF. The V and J genes are TRBV6-5 and TRBJ2-7; unclear D gene. The length of the CDR3 is 13 residues. V shed 5 bases and J shed 2 bases, with 10 bases lying between them. Germline assignment: CDR1 MNHEY and CDR2 SVGAGI.

In regard to this clonotype: At one end the junction does not follow the germline gene, possibly because of a read error. J is TRBJ2-1 and V is TRBV6-2 or TRBV6-3, with 10 positions matching TRBD2. Germline V gene sequence: CDR1 MNHEY, CDR2 SVGEGT. CDR3 size: 19 residues. CDR3: CTSSYGTSESGRGYNKQFF. CDR3 in DNA: TGTACCAGCAGTTATGGGACTAGCGAGAGTGGACGTGGGTACAATAAGCAGTTCTTC.

This clonotype was picked up one time. No conserved phenylalanine or tryptophan ends this CDR3, so it is likely a read error. The gene calls are TRBV11-2 and TRBJ1-1, with D unclear. The germline V gene has CDR1 SGHAT and CDR2 FQNNGV. This CDR3 has 15 amino acids. The ends were cut back, 3 bases at V and 10 bases at J, with 21 bases in the middle. Here the CDR3 DNA reads TGTGCCAGCAGCTTCGCCAATTCAAGGAACAATGTAGCTTTCTTG. It is translated as CASSFANSRNNVAFL.

As regards this clonotype: One end of the junction does not line up with germline, which may come from a read error. The chain carries TRBV14 and TRBJ1-5, with D possibly being TRBD1 (5 bases). CDR1 SGHDN and CDR2 FVKESK come from the germline V gene. The CDR3 contains 16 residues. CDR3 amino acids: CARSPGGSGERQPQHF. The CDR3 nucleotides read TGTGCCAGGAGCCCCGGGGGTAGTGGGGAAAGACAGCCCCAGCATTTT.

V usage is TRBV29-1 and J usage is TRBJ1-1, with D possibly matching TRBD1 (5 bases). V was shortened by 8 bases and J by 0 bases, with 13 bases between the two germline ends. Germline assignment: CDR1 SQVTM and CDR2 ANQGSEA. This CDR3 is 13 amino acids long. CDR3 DNA: TGCAGCATCAAGGGAGGGGTGAACACTGAAGCTTTCTTT. This codes for CSIKGGVNTEAFF. Looking up the rest from reference TRBV29-1 and TRBJ1-1 gives the full variable domain: SAVISQKPSRDICQRGTSLTIQCQVDSQVTMMFWYRQQPGQSLTLIATANQGSEATYESGFVIDKFPISRPNLTFSTLTVSNMSPEDSSIYLCSIKGGVNTEAFFGQGTRLTVV.

As for this clonotype: The conserved final phenylalanine or tryptophan is absent from the CDR3, which likely points to a read error. The CDR3 DNA is TGCGCCAGCAGTAGGACAGCACGCACCGGGGAGCTGTTTTGT. This sequence encodes CASSRTARTGELFC. The J gene is TRBJ2-2, the V gene TRBV10-1; a weak D match, TRBD1 (6 bases). V gave up 5 bases and J gave up 4 bases, with 11 bases separating them. This CDR3 contains 14 residues. Germline V gene data show CDR1 as WNHNN and CDR2 as SYGVQD (reference sequence).

Points on this clonotype: One junction end does not reproduce the germline sequence, and a read error may be involved. The gene calls are TRBV6-2 or TRBV6-3 and TRBJ2-5, with a weak D call TRBD1 (5 bases). The germline V gene encodes CDR1 MNHEY and CDR2 SVGEGT. The length of the CDR3 is 16 residues. The CDR3 loop reads CANSYLRKGYQETQYF. DNA for the CDR3: TGTGCCAACAGTTACTTGCGGAAGGGGTACCAAGAGACCCAGTACTTC.

On this clonotype: Here the CDR3 omits its conserved ending phenylalanine or tryptophan, so a read error is the likely source. CDR3 in amino acids: CASSPHGGGDEQYS. For the CDR3, the DNA is TGTGCCAGCAGTCCACACGGCGGGGGGGACGAGCAGTACTCC. The chain couples TRBV28 to TRBJ2-7, with 9 bases identical to TRBD2. The CDR3 totals 14 residues. The trim removed 5 bases at V and 5 bases at J, leaving 7 bases unmatched. Germline V gives CDR1 MDHEN, CDR2 SYDVKM.

Worth noting for this clonotype: This is likely a read error, given that the CDR3 carries no conserved phenylalanine or tryptophan at its end. This chain connects TRBV4-1 to TRBJ1-6; 9 nucleotides match TRBD1. The germline CDR1 and CDR2 sequences are MGHRA and YSYEKL. This CDR3 is 16 amino acids long. CDR3 coding DNA: TGCTCCAGCAGCCAAGATATGGGACAGGGCTCTTCACCCCTCCACCTT. Translating gives CSSSQDMGQGSSPLHL.

Regarding this clonotype: A read error may account for a junction end that differs from germline. The chain uses TRBV7-9 and TRBJ2-3, with no clear D. This CDR3 has 12 amino acids. Germline V lookup: CDR1 SEHNR, CDR2 FQNEAQ (reference sequence). This CDR3 reads CVSSGDADTQYF. CDR3 sequence (DNA): TGTGTCAGCTCGGGCGATGCAGATACGCAGTATTTT.

The chain employs TRBV10-3 and TRBJ1-5; 7 bases map to TRBD1. This CDR3 comprises 15 residues. The V and J ends lost 5 bases and 13 bases, in that order; junction bases with no gene match: 17. Germline values: CDR1 ENHRY, CDR2 SYGVKD. The CDR3 coding sequence is TGTGCCATCAGTATAACAGGGGAAGGGGATAAGAAACAGCATTTT. Translating it yields CAISITGEGDKKQHF.

The chain links TRBV12-3 or TRBV12-4 to TRBJ2-6, with D possibly TRBD2 on 6 matching bases. This CDR3 contains 15 residues. V lost 6 bases to trimming and J lost 4 bases, with 13 bases between them. CDR3 sequence: CASSQEGPGANVLTF. CDR3 nucleotides: TGTGCCAGCAGCCAGGAGGGGCCCGGGGCCAACGTCCTGACTTTC.

Turning to this clonotype: The junction does not match germline at one end; this may be a read error. V is TRBV6-6 and J is TRBJ1-5; 7 positions match TRBD1. CDR1 and CDR2 from the germline V gene are MNHNY and SVGAGI (reference sequence). The CDR3 has 18 residues. CDR3 nucleotides: TGTGCCAGTATTTACTTCGGGTGGGGACAGAATAGCAATAAGCCCCAGCATTTT. Its protein product is CASIYFGWGQNSNKPQHF.

This clonotype was detected ten times or more. The chain links TRBV12-3 or TRBV12-4 to TRBJ2-1, with D hard to call. Trimming removed 4 bases from V and 0 bases from J, with 10 bases in between. CDR3 length: 15 residues. CDR3 sequence: CASSSSVSSYNEQFF. Here the CDR3 DNA reads TGTGCCAGCAGTTCCTCGGTCAGCTCCTACAATGAGCAGTTCTTC.

A note on this clonotype: An end of the junction differs from the germline gene, which may be a read error. The chain joins TRBV7-9 to TRBJ2-5; D not resolved. Germline V CDR1 and CDR2: SEHNR, FQNEAQ (reference sequence). The CDR3 consists of 15 residues. The DNA for the CDR3 is TGTGCCAGCGGCTCCCCGAGCAGTACGAAAGAGACCCAGTACTTT. Translating gives CASGSPSSTKETQYF.

The rearrangement uses TRBV11-3 and TRBJ2-3; D is undetermined. Looked up from germline, CDR1 is SGHNT and CDR2 is YENEEA. The CDR3 spans 15 residues. This CDR3 reads CTITRQEVSTDTQYF. The CDR3 coding sequence is TGTACCATCACCCGTCAGGAAGTAAGCACAGATACGCAGTATTTT.

In regard to this clonotype: One end of the junction fails to match germline, which may point to a read error. J is TRBJ2-1 and V is TRBV4-2; the match to TRBD1 covers 7 bases. Germline assignment: CDR1 LGHNA and CDR2 YNFKEQ. The CDR3 is made up of 17 amino acids. The CDR3 loop reads CASSQEGGASQAPERFF. In DNA form, the CDR3 reads TGTGCCAGCAGCCAAGAAGGGGGCGCTAGCCAGGCGCCCGAGCGGTTCTTC.

About this clonotype itself: A read error may account for a junction end that differs from germline. V usage is TRBV12-3 or TRBV12-4 and J usage is TRBJ1-3; 9 bases fit TRBD1. The CDR3 extends over 18 amino acids. Here the CDR3 DNA reads TGTGCCATCAGTCGTCCCGGGACAGGGTTCGACTCTGGAAACACCATATATTTT. As protein: CAISRPGTGFDSGNTIYF.

For this clonotype: One end of the junction varies from germline; a read error may be responsible. This chain connects TRBV20-1 to TRBJ1-2; D gene unclear. The CDR3 is made up of 12 amino acids. In germline, CDR1 is DFQATT, CDR2 SNEGSKA (reference sequence). Here the CDR3 DNA reads TGCAGTGCTATTGGCGGAAACTATGTCTACATCTTC. It yields the protein CSAIGGNYVYIF.